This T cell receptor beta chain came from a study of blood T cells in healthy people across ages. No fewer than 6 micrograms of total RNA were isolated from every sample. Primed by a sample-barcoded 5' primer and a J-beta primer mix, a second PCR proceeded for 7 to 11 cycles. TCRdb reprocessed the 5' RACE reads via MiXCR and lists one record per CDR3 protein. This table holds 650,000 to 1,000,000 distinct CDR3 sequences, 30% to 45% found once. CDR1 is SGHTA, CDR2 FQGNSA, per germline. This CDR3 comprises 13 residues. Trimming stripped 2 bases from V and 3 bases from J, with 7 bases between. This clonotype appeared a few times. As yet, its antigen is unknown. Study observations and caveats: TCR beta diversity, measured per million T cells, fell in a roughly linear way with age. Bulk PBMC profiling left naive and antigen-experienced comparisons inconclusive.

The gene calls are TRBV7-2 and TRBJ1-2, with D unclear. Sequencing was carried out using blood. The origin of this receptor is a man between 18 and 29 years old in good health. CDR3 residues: CASSLPQDYGYTF. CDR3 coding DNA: TGTGCCAGCAGCTTACCCCAGGACTATGGCTACACCTTC.